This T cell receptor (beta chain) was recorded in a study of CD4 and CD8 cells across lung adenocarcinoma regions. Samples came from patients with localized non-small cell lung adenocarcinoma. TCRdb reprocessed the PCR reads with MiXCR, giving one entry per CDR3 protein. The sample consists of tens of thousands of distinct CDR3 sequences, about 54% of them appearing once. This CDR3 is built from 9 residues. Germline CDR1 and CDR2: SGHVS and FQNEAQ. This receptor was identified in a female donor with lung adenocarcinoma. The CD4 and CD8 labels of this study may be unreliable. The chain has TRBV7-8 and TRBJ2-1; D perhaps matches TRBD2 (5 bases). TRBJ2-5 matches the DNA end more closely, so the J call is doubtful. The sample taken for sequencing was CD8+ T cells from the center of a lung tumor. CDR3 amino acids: CAGGETQYF. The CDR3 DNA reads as TGTGCGGGCGGGGAGACCCAGTACTTC.